This section outlines one T cell receptor beta chain sequence together with its context. Germline loops: CDR1 MGHRA, CDR2 YSYEKL. The CDR3 loop spans 16 amino acids. V lost 5 bases, J lost 7 bases, and 10 bases stayed unmatched. This entry belongs to a study of blood T cell repertoires in COVID-19. Measured with immunoSEQ multiplex PCR; TCRdb has only the in-frame clones, and not every one. The sample has 140,000 or so clones, approximately 79% seen once; the top ten hold about 9%. V usage is TRBV4-1 and J usage is TRBJ2-2; 10 bases match TRBD2. The TCR sequence derives from a man in his fifties with active or convalescent COVID-19. The source material was peripheral blood. This chain's CDR3 is CASSAALAGADGELFF. CDR3 nucleotide sequence: TGCGCCAGCAGCGCAGCCCTAGCGGGAGCCGACGGGGAGCTGTTTTTT.